This entry features one T cell receptor (beta chain) sequence. The sample belongs to a study of T cells in Graves' hyperthyroidism and ophthalmopathy. CDR1 is GTSNPN and CDR2 is SVGIG in the germline V gene (reference sequence). Trimming took 5 bases from V and 2 from J, leaving 9 bases between them. The CDR3 extends over 12 amino acids. Amplified TCR beta CDR3 regions derived from RNA transcripts. First-round RT-PCR with HTBI primers amplified the TCR CDR3 region. TCRdb independently ran MiXCR on the multiplex PCR reads; one entry per CDR3 protein. Found here are about 640,000 distinct CDR3 sequences, 20% to 25% of them singletons; the top ten hold around a third. Exclusion of patients followed from uncontrolled infection, other autoimmune disease, pregnancy or lactation.

The TCR comes from a man aged 30 to 45 with Graves' ophthalmopathy. The chain combines TRBV30 with TRBJ1-2; perhaps TRBD1 as D (5 bases). The sample was blood. The CDR3 sequence: CAWGSGNYGYTF. The CDR3, as DNA: TGTGCCTGGGGTTCAGGGAACTATGGCTACACCTTC.